The 18 T cell receptor beta chains below come from one sample, sequenced in a study of cytomegalovirus exposure and HLA in healthy donors. The PCR had 60 Vbeta and 13 Jbeta primers. Profiling relied on immunoSEQ multiplex PCR, and the TCRdb table lists in-frame clones only, not all of them. The table records 65,000 or so clones, 60% to 65% of them present only once. Specimen: PBMCs. Receptors originate from a man aged 25 to 40 in good health and CMV-seronegative.

This chain uses TRBV7-9 with TRBJ2-4; D remains unclear. Looked up from germline, CDR1 is SEHNR and CDR2 is FQNEAQ (reference sequence). V lost 7 bases and J lost 1, with 11 bases in between. The CDR3 is 14 amino acids. Here the CDR3 DNA reads TGTGCCAGCACATCCCTTGAGGCCAAAAACATTCAGTACTTC. Protein: CASTSLEAKNIQYF.

In its sample, this clone was seen once. This sequence joins TRBV11-3 and TRBJ2-1, with 10 bases fitting TRBD2. The CDR3 has 16 amino acids. Germline lookup yields CDR1 SGHNT and CDR2 YENEEA. J was trimmed by 7 bases and V by 5 bases; bases with no gene match: 11. The CDR3 coding sequence is TGTGCCAGCAGCCCCGGGAGTATAGCGGGGGGTAATGAGCAGTTCTTC. Amino acid sequence: CASSPGSIAGGNEQFF.

V usage is TRBV29-1 and J usage is TRBJ2-3, with a tentative D call TRBD1 (5 bases). The CDR3 loop spans 13 amino acids. Between the trimmed V and J ends, which lost 7 bases and 0 bases, there was a span of 11 bases. Germline V gene sequence: CDR1 SQVTM, CDR2 ANQGSEA. The CDR3 bases are TGCAGCGCGCGACAGAGTAGCACAGATACGCAGTATTTT. Its translation: CSARQSSTDTQYF.

The chain joins TRBV2 to TRBJ1-1; the D is unclear. The V gene's germline CDR1 is SNHLY and CDR2 FYNNEI. There are 14 residues in the CDR3. With 7 bases removed from V and 0 bases from J, the gap between germline ends came to 12 bases. The CDR3 loop is CASTSGALNTEAFF. The CDR3 DNA sequence: TGTGCCAGCACATCGGGAGCCTTGAACACTGAAGCTTTCTTT.

This clone was recorded once. The chain uses TRBV5-1 and TRBJ2-7; TRBD1 agrees at 9 bases. Germline CDR1 SGHRS, CDR2 YFSETQ. Germline trimming cut 0 bases from V and 1 base from J; bases unmatched to any gene: 5. The CDR3 length is 16 residues. CDR3: CASSLEGTGLSYEQYF. The CDR3 DNA reads as TGCGCCAGCAGCTTGGAAGGGACAGGGTTATCCTACGAGCAGTACTTC. Full variable domain (outside the CDR3, taken from reference TRBV5-1 and TRBJ2-7): KAGVTQTPRYLIKTRGQQVTLSCSPISGHRSVSWYQQTPGQGLQFLFEYFSETQRNKGNFPGRFSGRQFSNSRSEMNVSTLELGDSALYLCASSLEGTGLSYEQYFGPGTRLTVT.

In its sample, this clone was seen a few times. V is TRBV7-2 and J is TRBJ1-2; D is perhaps TRBD1 (6 bases). V was shortened by 4 bases and J by 2 bases, with 14 bases between the two germline ends. Per the germline V gene, CDR1 is SGHTA and CDR2 is FQGNSA. The CDR3 covers 15 residues. CDR3 DNA sequence: TGTGCCAGCAGCTCGGGGGGAGGACAGAACTATGGCTACACCTTC. Its protein is CASSSGGGQNYGYTF.

This chain joins TRBV6-5 and TRBJ1-1; D remains unclear. This CDR3 contains 13 residues. V lost 6 bases, J lost 1 base, and 9 bases lay in between. Germline CDR1 MNHEY, CDR2 SVGAGI. Here the CDR3 DNA reads TGTGCCAGCAGATTTCAGAAGAACACTGAAGCTTTCTTT. It translates to CASRFQKNTEAFF.

The chain carries TRBV12-5 and TRBJ2-1; a weak D match, TRBD1 (6 bases). V was cut by 0 bases and J by 8 bases, with 17 bases left in between. From germline, CDR1 is LGHNT and CDR2 FRNRAP. This CDR3 has 16 residues. CDR3 sequence (DNA): TGTGCTAGTGGTTTGGTCCCTACTACAGGGCACGATGAGCAGTTCTTC. Amino acids: CASGLVPTTGHDEQFF.

The chain links TRBV6-1 to TRBJ2-7, with D uncertain. CDR1 and CDR2 from the germline V gene are MNHNS and SASEGT. V was trimmed by 7 bases and J by 2 bases, leaving 9 bases between them. The CDR3 has 12 residues. CDR3 residues: CASTIYTYEQYF. CDR3 sequence (DNA): TGTGCCAGCACTATTTATACCTACGAGCAGTACTTC.

This clone came up once. This chain uses TRBV5-1 with TRBJ1-5, with 7 positions matching TRBD1. The V gene end was trimmed by 0 bases and the J gene end by 3 bases; junction bases not matched to a gene: 6. This CDR3 is built from 16 residues. CDR1 and CDR2 from the germline V gene are SGHRS and YFSETQ. The CDR3 reads CASSLGEGGPNQPQHF. The CDR3 DNA reads TGCGCCAGCAGCTTGGGGGAAGGGGGCCCCAATCAGCCCCAGCATTTT.

The table lists this clone with a few counts. The rearrangement joins TRBV30 to TRBJ2-7; D possibly corresponds to TRBD2 (8 bases). Germline CDR1 GTSNPN, CDR2 SVGIG (reference sequence). V lost 5 bases and J lost 4, with 18 bases in between. The CDR3 is 14 amino acids. The CDR3 region has the DNA TGTGCCTGGGATCGGGGGGGGACAGAGTACGAGCAGTACTTC. Translating it yields CAWDRGGTEYEQYF.

This sequence joins TRBV5-1 and TRBJ2-3; 7 bases align to TRBD2. The CDR3 is 11 residues long. After removal of 8 bases from V and 6 bases from J, the junction contained 3 bases not matched to a gene. CDR1 SGHRS and CDR2 YFSETQ come from the germline V gene. CDR3 bases: TGCGCCAGTACACTAGCGGATACGCAGTATTTT. It specifies CASTLADTQYF.

This clone was counted between two and nine times. CDR3 sequence reads: CASSLAGVEGYTF. The CDR3 DNA reads TGTGCCAGCAGCTTAGCGGGGGTGGAAGGCTACACCTTC. The chain has TRBV5-8 and TRBJ1-2, with D possibly TRBD1 on 5 matching bases. The CDR3 runs to 13 residues. Germline CDR1 and CDR2: SGHTS and YDEGEE. The V gene lost 2 bases and the J gene lost 8 bases, with 13 bases spanning the gap.

The chain carries TRBV6-5 and TRBJ1-1; no definite D call. CDR3 length: 15 amino acids. Germline V gene lookup returns CDR1 MNHEY and CDR2 SVGAGI. Trimming took 4 bases from V and 1 from J, leaving 13 bases between them. The DNA of the CDR3 is TGTGCCAGCAGTTTTCGCCACAGCCAGAACACTGAAGCTTTCTTT. It codes for CASSFRHSQNTEAFF.

The V call is TRBV6-5, the J call TRBJ2-7, with TRBD1 identical over 8 bases. With V trimmed by 4 bases and J by 3 bases, 5 bases remained unmatched. This CDR3 region has 14 residues. The germline CDR1 and CDR2 sequences are MNHEY and SVGAGI. The CDR3 DNA sequence: TGTGCCAGCAGTTCCGGGACAGGAAACTACGAGCAGTACTTC. This translates into CASSSGTGNYEQYF.

This clone was found a few times. This chain uses TRBV29-1 with TRBJ2-1; D might be TRBD2 (7 bases). The germline CDR1 and CDR2 sequences are SQVTM and ANQGSEA. V lost 5 bases and J lost 3, with 11 bases in between. This CDR3 contains 13 residues. CDR3: CSVCGGHYNEQFF. Here the CDR3 DNA reads TGCAGCGTTTGCGGGGGCCACTACAATGAGCAGTTCTTC.

The rearrangement uses TRBV7-9 and TRBJ2-3, with D tentatively TRBD1 (7 bases). The CDR3 contains 14 residues. The germline gives CDR1 SEHNR, CDR2 FQNEAQ (reference sequence). V was clipped by 5 bases and J by 5 bases, with 14 bases between them. The CDR3 is CASSVAGGGDTQYF. As DNA, the CDR3 is TGTGCCAGCAGCGTCGCAGGGGGAGGAGATACGCAGTATTTT.

The chain recombines TRBV30 with TRBJ1-2, with a possible D match to TRBD1 (5 bases). CDR1 GTSNPN and CDR2 SVGIG come from the germline V gene (reference sequence). The CDR3 has 12 residues. Trimming pared 1 base from V and 10 bases from J, leaving 13 bases between. The CDR3 protein is CAWSGGHNYYTF. Written as DNA, the CDR3 is TGTGCCTGGAGTGGCGGACACAATTACTACACCTTC.